This passage covers 5 T cell receptor beta chains from one sample sequenced in a study of T cell responses to AZD1222 COVID-19 vaccine. Generated by immunoSEQ multiplex PCR, the TCRdb table keeps only in-frame clones and is missing some. This table holds about 130,000 clones, around 90% found once. The specimen comprised peripheral blood, sampled on day 0 of AZD1222 vaccination. The receptors originated from an adult in good health.

This chain connects TRBV11-2 to TRBJ1-6; 8 nucleotides line up with TRBD1. Germline V gene sequence: CDR1 SGHAT, CDR2 FQNNGV. V lost 6 bases and J lost 8; bases outside the gene matches: 15. The CDR3 is made up of 17 amino acids. CDR3 nucleotides: TGTGCCAGCAGACATCCGATCCGGGACAGGATAGATTCACCCCTCCACTTT. Translating it yields CASRHPIRDRIDSPLHF.

The CDR3 here is CASSLDSVEQYF. In DNA, the CDR3 is TGTGCCAGCAGCTTAGACAGCGTCGAGCAGTACTTC. This chain links TRBV7-9 with TRBJ2-7; no definite D call. Germline CDR1 SEHNR, CDR2 FQNEAQ (reference sequence). The V end lost 1 base, the J end lost 6 bases, and 7 bases lay between the germline ends. CDR3 length: 12 residues.

The gene calls are TRBV30 and TRBJ2-7; TRBD1 matches at 7 bases. There are 15 residues in the CDR3. After removal of 2 bases from V and 2 bases from J, the junction contained 9 bases not matched to a gene. CDR1 is GTSNPN, CDR2 SVGIG, per germline (reference sequence). The CDR3 region is CAWSSQDRQTYEQYF. The CDR3 coding sequence is TGTGCCTGGAGTTCCCAGGACAGGCAAACCTACGAGCAGTACTTC.

The chain carries TRBV30 and TRBJ2-7; no clear D. There are 12 residues in the CDR3. Germline-derived CDR1 and CDR2 are GTSNPN and SVGIG (reference sequence). V lost 5 bases to trimming and J lost 6 bases, with 14 bases between them. The CDR3 coding sequence is TGTGCCTGGGGGAAGGATCTCCGCGAGCAGTACTTC. This translates into CAWGKDLREQYF.

For this clone: This CDR3 is also generated by other DNA sequences in the sample. This chain's CDR3 is CASSLGGPGYGYTF. Written as DNA, the CDR3 is TGTGCCAGCAGTTTAGGGGGCCCTGGCTATGGCTACACCTTC. J is TRBJ1-2 and V is TRBV28; a possible D gene is TRBD1 (6 bases). Germline CDR1 is MDHEN and CDR2 is SYDVKM. This CDR3 contains 14 residues. V was pared by 2 bases and J by 4 bases, with 11 bases between.